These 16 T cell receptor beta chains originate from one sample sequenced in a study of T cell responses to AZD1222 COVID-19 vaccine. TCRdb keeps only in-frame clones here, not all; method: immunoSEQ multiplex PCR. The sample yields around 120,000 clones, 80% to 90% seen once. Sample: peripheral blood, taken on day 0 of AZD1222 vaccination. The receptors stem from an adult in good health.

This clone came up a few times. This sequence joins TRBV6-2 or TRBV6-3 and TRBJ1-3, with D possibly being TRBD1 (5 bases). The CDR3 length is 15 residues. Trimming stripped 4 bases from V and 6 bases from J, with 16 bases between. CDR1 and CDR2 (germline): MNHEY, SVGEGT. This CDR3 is CASSSPGISPNTIYF. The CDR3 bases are TGTGCCAGCAGTTCCCCAGGGATCTCTCCAAACACCATATATTTT.

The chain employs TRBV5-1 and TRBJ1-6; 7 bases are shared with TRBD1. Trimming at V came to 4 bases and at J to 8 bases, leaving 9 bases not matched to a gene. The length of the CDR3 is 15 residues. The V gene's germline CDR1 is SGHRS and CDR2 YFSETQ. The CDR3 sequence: CASSVRQGEDSPLHF. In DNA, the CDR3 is TGCGCCAGCAGCGTGAGACAGGGAGAAGATTCACCCCTCCACTTT. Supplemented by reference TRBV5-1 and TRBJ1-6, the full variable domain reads KAGVTQTPRYLIKTRGQQVTLSCSPISGHRSVSWYQQTPGQGLQFLFEYFSETQRNKGNFPGRFSGRQFSNSRSEMNVSTLELGDSALYLCASSVRQGEDSPLHFGNGTRLTVT.

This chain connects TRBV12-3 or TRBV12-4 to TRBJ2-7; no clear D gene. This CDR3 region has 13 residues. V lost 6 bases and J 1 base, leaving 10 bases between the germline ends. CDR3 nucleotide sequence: TGTGCCAGCAGCCTCGACGGTTCCTACGAGCAGTACTTC. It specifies CASSLDGSYEQYF.

For the CDR3, the DNA is TGTGCCTGGAGTTTGACTAGCGGGAGATTTGATACGCAGTATTTT. Protein: CAWSLTSGRFDTQYF. The V call is TRBV30, the J call TRBJ2-3; 12 nucleotides line up with TRBD2. V lost 2 bases and J lost 6; bases outside the gene matches: 6. The CDR3 sequence is 15 residues long. Germline V CDR1 and CDR2: GTSNPN, SVGIG (reference sequence).

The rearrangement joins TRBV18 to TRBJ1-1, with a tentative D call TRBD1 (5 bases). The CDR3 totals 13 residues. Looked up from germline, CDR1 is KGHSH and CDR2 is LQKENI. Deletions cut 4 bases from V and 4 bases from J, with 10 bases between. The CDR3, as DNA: TGTGCCAGCTCACAGGGGAGGGGCACTGAAGCTTTCTTT. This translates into CASSQGRGTEAFF.

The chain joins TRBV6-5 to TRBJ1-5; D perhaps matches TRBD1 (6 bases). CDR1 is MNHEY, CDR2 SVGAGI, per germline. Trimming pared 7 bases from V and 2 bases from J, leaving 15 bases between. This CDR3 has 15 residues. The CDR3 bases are TGTGCCAGCATGAAAACACAGGGTGGCAATCAGCCCCAGCATTTT. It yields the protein CASMKTQGGNQPQHF.

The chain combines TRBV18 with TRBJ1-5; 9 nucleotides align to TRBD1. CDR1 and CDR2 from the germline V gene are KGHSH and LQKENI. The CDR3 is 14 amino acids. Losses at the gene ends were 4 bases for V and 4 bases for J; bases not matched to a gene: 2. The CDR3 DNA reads TGTGCCAGCTCACAGGGACAGGGTAATCAGCCCCAGCATTTT. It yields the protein CASSQGQGNQPQHF.

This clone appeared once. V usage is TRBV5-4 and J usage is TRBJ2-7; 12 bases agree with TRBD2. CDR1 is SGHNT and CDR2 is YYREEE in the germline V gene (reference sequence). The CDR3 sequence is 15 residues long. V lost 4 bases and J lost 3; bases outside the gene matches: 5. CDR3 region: CASSHGLAGLYEQYF. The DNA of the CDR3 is TGTGCCAGCAGCCATGGACTAGCGGGACTCTACGAGCAGTACTTC.

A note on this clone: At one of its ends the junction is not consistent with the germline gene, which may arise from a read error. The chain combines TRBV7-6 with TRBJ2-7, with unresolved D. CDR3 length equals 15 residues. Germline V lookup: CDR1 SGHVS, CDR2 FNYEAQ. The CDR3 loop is CASSLGSLTTYEQYF. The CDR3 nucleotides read TGTGCCAGCAGCTTAGGATCTTTGACCACCTATGAGCAGTACTTC.

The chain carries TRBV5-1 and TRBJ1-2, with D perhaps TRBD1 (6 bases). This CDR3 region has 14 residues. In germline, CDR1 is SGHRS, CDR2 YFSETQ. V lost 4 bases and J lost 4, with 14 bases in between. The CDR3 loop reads CASSLLQGGYGYTF. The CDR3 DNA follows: TGCGCCAGCAGCCTTCTACAGGGAGGCTATGGCTACACCTTC.

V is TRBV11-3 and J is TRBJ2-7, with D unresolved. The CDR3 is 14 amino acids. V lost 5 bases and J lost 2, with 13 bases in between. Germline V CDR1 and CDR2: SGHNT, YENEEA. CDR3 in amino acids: CASSHGPRPYEQYF. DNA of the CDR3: TGTGCCAGCAGCCACGGGCCAAGACCCTACGAGCAGTACTTC.

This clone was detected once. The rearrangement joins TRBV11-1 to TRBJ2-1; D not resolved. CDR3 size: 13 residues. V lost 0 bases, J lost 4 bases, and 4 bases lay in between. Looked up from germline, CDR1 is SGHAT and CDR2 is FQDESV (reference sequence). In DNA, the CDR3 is TGTGCCAGCAGCTTAGCTAGGTACAATGAGCAGTTCTTC. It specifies CASSLARYNEQFF.

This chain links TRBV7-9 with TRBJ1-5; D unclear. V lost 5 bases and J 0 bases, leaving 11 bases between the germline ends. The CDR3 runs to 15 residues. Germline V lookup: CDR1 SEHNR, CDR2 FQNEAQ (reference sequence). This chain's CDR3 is CASSPGSFSNQPQHF. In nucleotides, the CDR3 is TGTGCCAGCAGCCCCGGGTCTTTTAGCAATCAGCCCCAGCATTTT.

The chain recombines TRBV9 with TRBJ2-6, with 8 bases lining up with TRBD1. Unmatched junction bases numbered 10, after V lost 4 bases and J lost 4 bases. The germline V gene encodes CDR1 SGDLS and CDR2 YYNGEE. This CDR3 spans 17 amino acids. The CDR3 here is CASSPRTGNSGANVLTF. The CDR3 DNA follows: TGTGCCAGCAGCCCCCGGACAGGGAACTCCGGGGCCAACGTCCTGACTTTC.

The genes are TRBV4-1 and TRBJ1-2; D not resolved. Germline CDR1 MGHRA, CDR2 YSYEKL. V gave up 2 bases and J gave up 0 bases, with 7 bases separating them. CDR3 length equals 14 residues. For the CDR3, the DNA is TGCGCCAGCAGCCAAAGTACGTCTAACTATGGCTACACCTTC. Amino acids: CASSQSTSNYGYTF.

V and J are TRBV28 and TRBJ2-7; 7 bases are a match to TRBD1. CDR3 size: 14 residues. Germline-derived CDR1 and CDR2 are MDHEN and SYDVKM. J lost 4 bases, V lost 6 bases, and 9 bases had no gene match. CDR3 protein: CASRDRQGGYEQYF. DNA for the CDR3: TGTGCCAGCAGAGACCGACAGGGCGGTTACGAGCAGTACTTC.